One sample yielded the 11 T cell receptor beta chains listed below, sequenced in a study of CD4 T cells in relation to SARS-CoV-2 and coronaviruses. TCRdb keeps only in-frame clones here, not all; method: immunoSEQ multiplex PCR. This table has more than 30,000 clones, approximately 83% appearing once. Sequenced: memory CD4+ T cells from PBMCs. The receptors stem from an adult with COVID-19.

J is TRBJ2-1 and V is TRBV3-1 (or the pseudogene TRBV3-2), with D possibly being TRBD1 (6 bases). V shed 4 bases and J shed 2 bases, with 9 bases lying between them. Germline assignment: CDR1 LGHDT and CDR2 YNNKEL (reference sequence). CDR3 length: 14 residues. The CDR3 DNA is TGTGCCAGCAGCCGCGGACAGCCCTACAATGAGCAGTTCTTC. Translation gives CASSRGQPYNEQFF.

V and J are TRBV5-1 and TRBJ2-1; D assignment may be TRBD1 or TRBD2 (5 bases each). This CDR3 is 15 amino acids long. Germline CDR1 and CDR2: SGHRS and YFSETQ. Trimming took off 5 bases at V and 4 bases at J, with 16 bases between the two ends. The CDR3: CASSWGSKQYNEQFF. CDR3 bases: TGCGCCAGCAGTTGGGGGTCAAAACAGTACAATGAGCAGTTCTTC.

This clone was found once. The chain recombines TRBV12-3 or TRBV12-4 with TRBJ1-3; D ambiguous. The CDR3 contains 12 residues. Trimming took off 7 bases at V and 9 bases at J, with 13 bases between the two ends. In DNA form, the CDR3 reads TGTGCCAGCAAGGGTACAGCAGCCACCATATATTTT. This sequence encodes CASKGTAATIYF.

The chain employs TRBV6-4 and TRBJ2-2; D remains ambiguous. The germline V gene encodes CDR1 MRHNA and CDR2 SNTAGT. The CDR3 sequence is 8 residues long. CDR3 nucleotides: TGTGGGACCGGGGAGCTGTTTTTT. Its translation: CGTGELFF.

The chain carries TRBV10-3 and TRBJ2-7; 10 bases map to TRBD2. Germline V lookup: CDR1 ENHRY, CDR2 SYGVKD. V trimming: 3 bases; J trimming: 6 bases; junction bases outside the gene matches: 5. The CDR3 runs to 14 residues. The CDR3 spells CAISEAGGPREQYF. The CDR3 nucleotides are TGTGCCATCAGTGAAGCGGGAGGGCCGCGCGAGCAGTACTTC.

The rearrangement joins TRBV4-1 to TRBJ2-1; no reliable D call. V dropped 0 bases and J dropped 3 bases, with 12 bases sitting between them. The CDR3 runs to 16 residues. CDR1 MGHRA and CDR2 YSYEKL come from the germline V gene. CDR3 in amino acids: CASSQESWKSYNEQFF. For the CDR3, the DNA is TGCGCCAGCAGCCAAGAGAGCTGGAAAAGCTACAATGAGCAGTTCTTC.

As for this clone: At the DNA level, this CDR3 is encoded by other sequences in the same sample as well. V usage is TRBV28 and J usage is TRBJ2-1; 12 bases agree with TRBD2. The junction had 2 bases not matched to a gene; V was cut back by 5 bases and J by 6 bases. CDR3 length equals 14 residues. Germline V gives CDR1 MDHEN, CDR2 SYDVKM. The DNA of the CDR3 is TGTGCCAGCAGTCTAGCGGGAGGGCGCAATGAGCAGTTCTTC. Its translation: CASSLAGGRNEQFF.

The rearrangement links TRBV5-5 to TRBJ2-7, with D unclear. This CDR3 is 11 amino acids long. Germline CDR1 reads SGHKS; CDR2 reads YYEKEE (reference sequence). Trimming removed 4 bases at V and 0 bases at J, with 2 bases between. CDR3 in DNA: TGTGCCAGCAGCGCCTCCTACGAGCAGTACTTC. As protein: CASSASYEQYF.

The rearrangement links TRBV29-1 to TRBJ2-1, with 7 bases lining up with TRBD2. CDR3 size: 15 residues. Germline V gives CDR1 SQVTM, CDR2 ANQGSEA. Trimming took 6 bases from V and 7 from J; bases not matched to a gene: 15. The chain's CDR3 is CSVGLAVIGSNEQFF. The DNA for the CDR3 is TGCAGCGTAGGGCTAGCGGTCATAGGATCGAATGAGCAGTTCTTC.

The gene calls are TRBV4-1 and TRBJ2-1; the match to TRBD2 covers 12 bases. Germline CDR1 and CDR2: MGHRA and YSYEKL. V lost 1 base and J lost 6; bases outside the gene matches: 4. CDR3 length equals 16 residues. CDR3 nucleotide sequence: TGCGCCAGCAGCCAAGGGGGACTAGCGGGTCTCAATGAGCAGTTCTTC. This gives the protein CASSQGGLAGLNEQFF.

CDR3 bases: TGTGCCAGCAGTGAAAATTCTTTGGGGGCCGCGCAGACCTATGGCTACACCTTC. Translated: CASSENSLGAAQTYGYTF. The rearrangement joins TRBV6-1 to TRBJ1-2, with D possibly TRBD1 on 6 matching bases. Germline V gives CDR1 MNHNS, CDR2 SASEGT. The CDR3 contains 18 residues. V gave up 2 bases and J gave up 4 bases, with 23 bases separating them.